What follows are 30 T cell receptor beta chains derived from one specimen sequenced in a study of CD8+CD57+ T cells in acquired aplastic anemia (dated by TCRdb to between 2018 and 2020). Instrument used: Illumina HiSeq 2000. Genomic DNA was used as template for profiling of TCR beta VDJ combinations and CDR3 sequences. The public reads were reprocessed in TCRdb via fastp at Q25 and MiXCR, keeping in-frame beta chains. A single entry per CDR3 protein holds the most common genes and DNA from its merged rows. The sample records 42,000 or so distinct CDR3 sequences, around 67% of which are singletons. Less than 25% of the sample lies in the top ten. The sample taken for sequencing was sorted CD4+, CD8+, or CD8+CD57+ T cells (not recorded which) from PBMCs. The receptors stem from a human donor in good health, serving as a control.

This rearrangement joins TRBV19 to TRBJ2-5; TRBD2 matches at 7 bases. In germline, CDR1 is LNHDA, CDR2 SQIVND (reference sequence). V trimming: 4 bases; J trimming: 2 bases; junction bases outside the gene matches: 7. The length of the CDR3 is 15 residues. In DNA form, the CDR3 reads TGTGCCAGTAGTACGACCCCTAGCGGTCAAGAGACCCAGTACTTC. It encodes CASSTTPSGQETQYF.

V usage is TRBV2 and J usage is TRBJ2-7, with a tentative D call TRBD1 (5 bases). CDR3 length: 12 amino acids. The ends were cut back, 8 bases at V and 2 bases at J, with 10 bases in the middle. Germline lookup yields CDR1 SNHLY and CDR2 FYNNEI. This CDR3 is CASGPGPYEQYF. CDR3 in DNA: TGTGCCAGCGGTCCAGGGCCCTACGAGCAGTACTTC.

The chain carries TRBV19 and TRBJ1-5; no clear D. Trimming took 6 bases from V and 1 from J, leaving 13 bases between them. The germline CDR1 and CDR2 sequences are LNHDA and SQIVND (reference sequence). The CDR3 loop spans 15 amino acids. The CDR3 sequence is CASSSQRESNQPQHF. In nucleotides, the CDR3 is TGTGCCAGTAGCTCTCAGAGGGAAAGCAATCAGCCCCAGCATTTT.

CDR3 amino acids: CASSHPDYEQYF. CDR3 in DNA: TGTGCCAGCAGCCATCCGGACTACGAGCAGTACTTC. J is TRBJ2-7 and V is TRBV4-2, with D unclear. The germline gives CDR1 LGHNA, CDR2 YNFKEQ. The CDR3 runs 12 residues. V dropped 3 bases and J dropped 3 bases, with 6 bases sitting between them.

This clonotype was picked up many times. A much larger clone differs from this one at a single base, so this may be a read error. This chain links TRBV11-2 with TRBJ2-5; D ambiguous. Trimming removed 2 bases at V and 1 base at J, with 5 bases between. There are 13 residues in the CDR3. The germline CDR1 and CDR2 sequences are SGHAT and FQNNGV. The CDR3 loop is CASSLYSQETQYF. The CDR3 nucleotides read TGTGCCAGCAGCTTATACAGCCAAGAGACCCAGTACTTC.

CDR3 DNA sequence: TGTGCCACCAGTGATGGGACAGCCTCTTTCACAGATACGCAGTATTTT. It translates to CATSDGTASFTDTQYF. The chain employs TRBV24-1 and TRBJ2-3; 7 bases map to TRBD1. CDR1 and CDR2 (germline): KGHDR, SFDVKD. After removal of 3 bases from V and 2 bases from J, the junction contained 7 bases not matched to a gene. This CDR3 is built from 16 residues.

The genes are TRBV2 and TRBJ2-2; D remains unclear. Germline loops: CDR1 SNHLY, CDR2 FYNNEI. This CDR3 region has 15 residues. With 6 bases removed from V and 4 bases from J, the gap between germline ends came to 15 bases. The CDR3 DNA sequence: TGTGCCAGCAGCTTGGCCGCGCAGAGCACCGGGGAGCTGTTTTTT. This encodes CASSLAAQSTGELFF.

There are many counts of this clonotype. This chain links TRBV13 with TRBJ2-7, with TRBD2 as a possible D gene (5 bases). CDR3 length equals 13 residues. CDR1 and CDR2 (germline): PRHDT, FYEKMQ (reference sequence). Trimming stripped 5 bases from V and 9 bases from J, with 17 bases between. The CDR3 is CASSREGGLRQYF. DNA of the CDR3: TGTGCCAGCAGCCGAGAGGGTGGGCTGAGGCAGTACTTC.

This chain connects TRBV2 to TRBJ1-6, with unresolved D. Germline V lookup: CDR1 SNHLY, CDR2 FYNNEI. CDR3 length: 17 amino acids. V gave up 7 bases and J gave up 4 bases, with 20 bases separating them. Here the CDR3 DNA reads TGTGCCAGCACCGATGAACATGGCGACGTATATAATTCACCCCTCCACTTT. Its translation: CASTDEHGDVYNSPLHF.

The chain recombines TRBV7-8 with TRBJ1-5, with D possibly being TRBD1 (5 bases). The V end was cut by 1 base, the J end by 4 bases, with 11 bases between. Germline CDR1 SGHVS, CDR2 FQNEAQ. CDR3 length equals 15 residues. CDR3 sequence reads: CASSLEVSGNQPQHF. Here the CDR3 DNA reads TGTGCCAGCAGCTTAGAAGTGTCAGGGAATCAGCCCCAGCATTTT.

This chain connects TRBV19 to TRBJ1-6, with D unresolved. V lost 2 bases and J lost 7, with 6 bases in between. CDR3 size: 13 residues. The germline V gene encodes CDR1 LNHDA and CDR2 SQIVND (reference sequence). This chain's CDR3 is CASSITSNSPLHF. In nucleotides, the CDR3 is TGTGCCAGTAGTATAACGTCGAATTCACCCCTCCACTTT.

The chain has TRBV11-1 and TRBJ2-3; 9 bases agree with TRBD1. The length of the CDR3 is 15 residues. Germline V gene lookup returns CDR1 SGHAT and CDR2 FQDESV (reference sequence). V dropped 4 bases and J dropped 3; count of bases not matched to a gene: 5. The CDR3 nucleotides are TGTGCCAGCAGCTCCCACAGGGGGCGTACAGATACGCAGTATTTT. This codes for CASSSHRGRTDTQYF.

This rearrangement joins TRBV19 to TRBJ1-2, with TRBD1 matching 10 bases. This CDR3 contains 14 residues. Germline-derived CDR1 and CDR2 are LNHDA and SQIVND (reference sequence). The CDR3 DNA reads as TGTGCTAGTCGGGACAGGGGAGGGAACTATGGCTACACCTTC. Translation: CASRDRGGNYGYTF.

The count of this clonotype is one. The chain combines TRBV25-1 with TRBJ1-1; 8 bases align to TRBD1. The ends lost 6 bases at V and 4 bases at J; junction bases unmatched: 4. Germline V gives CDR1 MGHDK, CDR2 SYGVNS. The CDR3 runs to 13 residues. In DNA form, the CDR3 reads TGTGCCAGCAGACAGGGGGACGGCACTGAAGCTTTCTTT. Translated: CASRQGDGTEAFF.

The sample holds many counts of this clonotype. This chain joins TRBV19 and TRBJ1-2, with a tentative D call TRBD1 (6 bases). Germline V gene sequence: CDR1 LNHDA, CDR2 SQIVND (reference sequence). CDR3 length equals 16 residues. Between the trimmed V and J ends, which lost 3 bases and 0 bases, there was a span of 14 bases. The CDR3 region has the DNA TGTGCCAGTAGTATTCCCGGACAGTACGCTAACTATGGCTACACCTTC. As protein: CASSIPGQYANYGYTF. Combining the CDR3 with reference TRBV19 and TRBJ1-2 gives the whole variable domain DGGITQSPKYLFRKEGQNVTLSCEQNLNHDAMYWYRQDPGQGLRLIYYSQIVNDFQKGDIAEGYSVSREKKESFPLTVTSAQKNPTAFYLCASSIPGQYANYGYTFGSGTRLTVV.

This clonotype has only one observation. The V gene is TRBV11-2, the J gene TRBJ2-3, with 12 nucleotides matching TRBD2. Germline-derived CDR1 and CDR2 are SGHAT and FQNNGV. After removal of 7 bases from V and 7 bases from J, the junction contained 12 bases not matched to a gene. This CDR3 has 16 amino acids. The CDR3 DNA reads TGTGCCAGCACCAGAACGACTAGCGGGAGTGGAAATACGCAGTATTTT. It is translated as CASTRTTSGSGNTQYF.

The chain uses TRBV24-1 and TRBJ2-7, with unresolved D. CDR3 length: 13 amino acids. The ends were cut back, 7 bases at V and 7 bases at J, with 16 bases in the middle. Germline CDR1 reads KGHDR; CDR2 reads SFDVKD. CDR3 in amino acids: CATSPSGRGEQYF. The CDR3 nucleotides are TGTGCCACCAGCCCATCCGGACGAGGTGAGCAGTACTTC.

This clonotype showed up just a few times. The J gene is TRBJ1-4, the V gene TRBV15; no clear D gene. V was clipped by 1 base and J by 3 bases, with 6 bases between them. The CDR3 runs 14 residues. From germline, CDR1 is LNHNV and CDR2 YYDKDF (reference sequence). The CDR3, as DNA: TGTGCCACCAGCAGAGGACGGGCTAATGAAAAACTGTTTTTT. This gives the protein CATSRGRANEKLFF.

This clonotype has a single count. CDR3: CASSEARRGGSQETQYF. The CDR3 nucleotides are TGTGCCAGCAGTGAAGCGCGGCGGGGAGGCAGCCAAGAGACCCAGTACTTC. V gene TRBV2 combines with J gene TRBJ2-7; D may be TRBD2 (6 bases). The closer fit of TRBJ2-5 to the DNA end suggests the J call may be wrong. This CDR3 has 17 amino acids. Per germline, CDR1 SNHLY and CDR2 FYNNEI.

As regards this clonotype: A much larger clone lies one base from this, so it may be a read error. V gene TRBV6-2 or TRBV6-3 combines with J gene TRBJ1-1, with D possibly matching TRBD1 (5 bases). CDR1 and CDR2 from the germline V gene are MNHEY and SVGEGT. The CDR3 has 18 residues. CDR3 region: CVSSYSATDELMNTEAFF. CDR3 bases: TGTGTCAGCAGTTACTCGGCGACAGACGAACTAATGAACACTGAAGCTTTCTTT.

The rearrangement uses TRBV19 and TRBJ1-3; D might be TRBD1 (6 bases). From germline, CDR1 is LNHDA and CDR2 SQIVND (reference sequence). With 2 bases removed from V and 0 bases from J, the gap between germline ends came to 14 bases. This CDR3 spans 17 amino acids. The CDR3 region is CASSIRSIRGSGNTIYF. In DNA, the CDR3 is TGTGCCAGTAGTATACGTTCGATCAGGGGCTCTGGAAACACCATATATTTT.

The chain employs TRBV29-1 and TRBJ1-1; no firm D call. The V gene's germline CDR1 is SQVTM and CDR2 ANQGSEA. CDR3 length equals 12 residues. The V and J ends lost 5 bases and 1 base respectively, with 8 bases between them. The DNA for the CDR3 is TGCAGCGTTATACCGCGGAACACTGAAGCTTTCTTT. This encodes CSVIPRNTEAFF. Full variable domain (outside the CDR3, taken from reference TRBV29-1 and TRBJ1-1): SAVISQKPSRDICQRGTSLTIQCQVDSQVTMMFWYRQQPGQSLTLIATANQGSEATYESGFVIDKFPISRPNLTFSTLTVSNMSPEDSSIYLCSVIPRNTEAFFGQGTRLTVV.

The chain is built from TRBV9 and TRBJ1-1; maybe TRBD1 (5 bases). This CDR3 comprises 12 residues. Germline V gives CDR1 SGDLS, CDR2 YYNGEE. V was pared by 3 bases and J by 7 bases, with 10 bases between. The CDR3 nucleotides are TGTGCCAGCAGCGCTTGGGACGGTGAAGCTTTCTTT. Translation: CASSAWDGEAFF.

This sequence joins TRBV12-3 or TRBV12-4 and TRBJ1-1, with 8 bases that match TRBD1. The V gene end was trimmed by 4 bases and the J gene end by 1 base; junction bases not matched to a gene: 5. This CDR3 is 15 amino acids long. CDR3 in amino acids: CASSSVGTGNTEAFF. For the CDR3, the DNA is TGTGCCAGCAGTTCTGTCGGGACAGGGAACACTGAAGCTTTCTTT.

The rearrangement uses TRBV24-1 and TRBJ1-1; D may be TRBD1 (5 bases). Germline assignment: CDR1 KGHDR and CDR2 SFDVKD. V lost 4 bases and J lost 5, with 13 bases in between. The CDR3 runs to 14 residues. This CDR3 reads CATSERDRGTEAFF. The CDR3 DNA sequence: TGTGCCACCAGTGAAAGGGACCGAGGAACTGAAGCTTTCTTT.

The chain is built from TRBV7-3 and TRBJ1-6; D is unresolved. V was shortened by 5 bases and J by 4 bases, with 9 bases between the two germline ends. The V gene's germline CDR1 is SGHTA and CDR2 FQGTGA. The CDR3 extends over 14 amino acids. The CDR3 coding sequence is TGTGCCAGCAGCCGTTCGGGGTATAATTCACCCCTCCACTTT. This encodes CASSRSGYNSPLHF.

This clonotype has only a few counts. The chain has TRBV19 and TRBJ2-1; TRBD2 matches 7 bases. The J segment lost 2 bases and the V segment lost 8 bases, leaving 9 bases of the junction unmatched. The CDR3 is made up of 15 amino acids. CDR1 is LNHDA, CDR2 SQIVND, per germline (reference sequence). CDR3: CASALGGMAYNEQFF. CDR3 in DNA: TGTGCCAGTGCTTTGGGAGGGATGGCCTACAATGAGCAGTTCTTC.

As to this clonotype: Germline and junction disagree at one end, which may indicate a read error. The V gene is TRBV10-3, the J gene TRBJ2-7, with 7 nucleotides matching TRBD1. Per the germline V gene, CDR1 is ENHRY and CDR2 is SYGVKD. There are 10 residues in the CDR3. CDR3 sequence: CAISESGQAF. For the CDR3, the DNA is TGTGCCATCAGTGAGTCCGGACAGGCCTTC.

J is TRBJ1-2 and V is TRBV19, with D hard to call. Deletions cut 3 bases from V and 6 bases from J, with 14 bases between. CDR3 length: 14 residues. CDR1 and CDR2 from the germline V gene are LNHDA and SQIVND (reference sequence). The CDR3 region is CASSMVLPSDGYTF. The CDR3 bases are TGTGCCAGTAGTATGGTCCTACCGTCCGATGGCTACACCTTC.

The rearrangement uses TRBV11-2 and TRBJ2-7, with a tentative D call TRBD1 (6 bases). Germline-derived CDR1 and CDR2 are SGHAT and FQNNGV. The ends were cut back, 5 bases at V and 4 bases at J, with 21 bases in the middle. The CDR3 extends over 16 amino acids. The CDR3 protein is CASSPTAVTGSYEQYF. The CDR3 DNA sequence: TGTGCCAGCAGCCCCACAGCGGTGACAGGAAGTTACGAGCAGTACTTC.